This passage covers 18 T cell receptor beta chains from one sample sequenced in a study of cytomegalovirus exposure and HLA in healthy donors. Both 60 Vbeta primers and 13 Jbeta primers went into the PCR. The assay was immunoSEQ multiplex PCR, and TCRdb's table has in-frame clones only and misses some. Altogether some 120,000 clones are present, about 74% being singletons, with the ten largest covering approximately 6%. The sample comprised PBMCs. All receptors derive from a woman aged 45-60 years in good health and CMV-seropositive.

This clone came up a few times. This chain joins TRBV11-2 and TRBJ2-3, with 14 nucleotides matching TRBD2. The CDR3 totals 15 residues. V dropped 5 bases and J dropped 6; count of bases not matched to a gene: 4. The V gene's germline CDR1 is SGHAT and CDR2 FQNNGV. The CDR3 here is CASSRLAGGKDTQYF. The DNA for the CDR3 is TGTGCCAGCAGCAGACTAGCGGGGGGGAAGGATACGCAGTATTTT.

This clone was counted once. The rearrangement uses TRBV10-3 and TRBJ1-1; D remains unclear. This CDR3 has 15 residues. Germline CDR1 reads ENHRY; CDR2 reads SYGVKD. V was trimmed by 1 base and J by 2 bases, leaving 11 bases between them. CDR3 nucleotides: TGTGCCATCAGTGAGTTGAGACACCTAAACACTGAAGCTTTCTTT. The encoded protein is CAISELRHLNTEAFF.

The chain employs TRBV5-6 and TRBJ2-2, with TRBD1 as a possible D gene (6 bases). Per the germline V gene, CDR1 is SGHDT and CDR2 is YYEEEE. Deletions cut 0 bases from V and 1 base from J, with 7 bases between. This CDR3 comprises 15 residues. The CDR3 sequence: CASSLGGQNTGELFF. For the CDR3, the DNA is TGTGCCAGCAGCTTGGGGGGGCAGAACACCGGGGAGCTGTTTTTT.

V and J are TRBV27 and TRBJ2-7, with 7 positions matching TRBD1. J lost 2 bases, V lost 10 bases, and 8 bases had no gene match. CDR1 and CDR2 (germline): MNHEY, SMNVEV (reference sequence). The CDR3 sequence is 13 residues long. The CDR3 loop reads CATSTGIAYEQYF. DNA for the CDR3: TGTGCCACCTCGACAGGGATCGCCTACGAGCAGTACTTC.

V and J are TRBV29-1 and TRBJ1-2, with D tentatively TRBD1 (5 bases). Germline assignment: CDR1 SQVTM and CDR2 ANQGSEA. The CDR3 sequence is 15 residues long. Trimming stripped 2 bases from V and 4 bases from J, with 17 bases between. In nucleotides, the CDR3 is TGCAGCGTTGAAAGCGGGGGATGGCCTTCCTATGGCTACACCTTC. Amino acids: CSVESGGWPSYGYTF.

A remark on this clone: The junction and the germline gene differ at one end; a read error may be behind it. The V call is TRBV5-1, the J call TRBJ2-7; 10 bases are a match to TRBD1. The CDR3 extends over 15 amino acids. Germline assignment: CDR1 SGHRS and CDR2 YFSETQ. The CDR3 loop reads CASSLALGQGSRASF. CDR3 nucleotides: TGCGCCAGCAGCTTGGCCTTGGGACAGGGGAGCCGGGCAAGCTTC.

The CDR3 loop reads CASSFRGGDGYTF. The CDR3 bases are TGTGCCAGCAGTTTTCGGGGTGGGGATGGCTACACCTTC. The J gene is TRBJ1-2, the V gene TRBV27; D not resolved. The CDR3 runs 13 residues. V was trimmed by 3 bases and J by 6 bases, leaving 11 bases between them. CDR1 MNHEY and CDR2 SMNVEV come from the germline V gene (reference sequence).

This clone was counted once. The chain employs TRBV6-5 and TRBJ1-2, with D possibly being TRBD1 (6 bases). CDR1 and CDR2 from the germline V gene are MNHEY and SVGAGI. This CDR3 region has 13 residues. Trimming cost V 6 bases and J 4 bases, with 12 bases left between them. The CDR3 nucleotides read TGTGCCAGCAGACCCTCCAGGGGCTATGGCTACACCTTC. This codes for CASRPSRGYGYTF.

This chain joins TRBV11-2 and TRBJ1-2; D ambiguous. In germline, CDR1 is SGHAT, CDR2 FQNNGV. CDR3 length: 11 residues. The V end was cut by 6 bases, the J end by 4 bases, with 6 bases between. The CDR3 bases are TGTGCCAGCAGACAGCCCTATGGCTACACCTTC. Translation gives CASRQPYGYTF.

The chain has TRBV9 and TRBJ2-1; 7 bases agree with TRBD1. With 3 bases clipped from V and 4 bases from J, the junction kept 7 bases outside the gene matches. There are 15 residues in the CDR3. In germline, CDR1 is SGDLS, CDR2 YYNGEE. The CDR3 loop is CASSGGTAVYNEQFF. The CDR3 DNA follows: TGTGCCAGCAGCGGGGGGACAGCAGTATACAATGAGCAGTTCTTC.

The V gene is TRBV29-1, the J gene TRBJ2-3; 14 bases match TRBD2. The length of the CDR3 is 13 residues. Germline V CDR1 and CDR2: SQVTM, ANQGSEA. With V trimmed by 4 bases and J by 10 bases, 4 bases remained unmatched. DNA for the CDR3: TGCAGCGTTGGACTAGCGGGGGGGAGGGCGCAGTATTTT. This codes for CSVGLAGGRAQYF.

The chain uses TRBV2 and TRBJ1-5; D may be TRBD1 (5 bases). Per the germline V gene, CDR1 is SNHLY and CDR2 is FYNNEI. Trimming pared 3 bases from V and 1 base from J, leaving 7 bases between. The length of the CDR3 is 14 residues. The CDR3 nucleotides read TGTGCCAGCAGTGACGACAGAAGCAATCAGCCCCAGCATTTT. Translation: CASSDDRSNQPQHF.

The chain carries TRBV4-2 and TRBJ2-1; possibly TRBD1 for D (6 bases). The CDR3 contains 14 residues. In germline, CDR1 is LGHNA, CDR2 YNFKEQ. The ends were cut back, 4 bases at V and 8 bases at J, with 15 bases in the middle. The DNA for the CDR3 is TGTGCCAGCAGCCGGACAACAGGGTCGGATGAGCAGTTCTTC. Amino acid sequence: CASSRTTGSDEQFF.

The gene calls are TRBV5-1 and TRBJ2-5, with a weak D call TRBD1 (6 bases). Germline CDR1 SGHRS, CDR2 YFSETQ. CDR3 length equals 14 residues. Trimming took off 4 bases at V and 0 bases at J, with 10 bases between the two ends. The CDR3 here is CASSRGTNQETQYF. In DNA form, the CDR3 reads TGCGCCAGCAGCCGAGGGACAAACCAAGAGACCCAGTACTTC.

The chain links TRBV12-5 to TRBJ2-1, with D maybe TRBD1 (6 bases). This CDR3 comprises 13 residues. V lost 7 bases, J lost 7 bases, and 14 bases lay in between. The germline gives CDR1 LGHNT, CDR2 FRNRAP. CDR3 region: CASVQGGYNEQFF. The CDR3 nucleotides are TGTGCTAGTGTACAGGGTGGGTATAATGAGCAGTTCTTC.

The genes are TRBV6-5 and TRBJ1-1; D is ambiguous. CDR1 is MNHEY and CDR2 is SVGAGI in the germline V gene. The CDR3 loop spans 13 amino acids. V was cut by 7 bases and J by 3 bases, with 12 bases left in between. CDR3 in DNA: TGTGCCAGCACCTTAACACCTGACACTGAAGCTTTCTTT. Translation gives CASTLTPDTEAFF.

The chain combines TRBV2 with TRBJ2-3; 9 positions match TRBD1. The CDR3 consists of 17 residues. Germline lookup yields CDR1 SNHLY and CDR2 FYNNEI. J gave up 3 bases and V 2 bases, and 9 bases lay outside the gene matches. CDR3 in DNA: TGTGCCAGCAGTGAAAGCCTGACCGGGACAGGGACAGATACGCAGTATTTT. Translating gives CASSESLTGTGTDTQYF.

This chain joins TRBV7-2 and TRBJ2-3, with TRBD2 matching over 8 bases. The junction had 5 bases not matched to a gene; V was cut back by 11 bases and J by 7 bases. Germline V CDR1 and CDR2: SGHTA, FQGNSA. This CDR3 has 11 residues. The CDR3 sequence: CAVRGGYTQYF. The DNA of the CDR3 is TGTGCCGTCCGGGGGGGATATACGCAGTATTTT.